The entry that follows covers one T cell receptor beta chain sequence. A library of TCRbeta sequences, prepared with unique molecular identifiers, was generated. Via MiXCR, TCRdb re-called the PCR reads, giving one row per CDR3 protein. The table records 640,000 or so distinct CDR3 sequences, roughly 15% of them present only once. This CDR3 region has 13 residues. V lost 2 bases and J lost 1, with 9 bases in between. From germline, CDR1 is DFQATT and CDR2 SNEGSKA (reference sequence). The sample comes from a study of T-cell reconstitution after alpha-beta-depleted transplantation in children. The V call is TRBV20-1, the J call TRBJ2-7; maybe TRBD1 (6 bases). This TCR derives from a human donor who donated a stem cell graft to a child with acute myeloid leukemia. Here the sequenced sample was PBMCs from the stem cell graft donor, taken from the stem cell graft. CDR3 in amino acids: CSARRQESYEQYF. In DNA, the CDR3 is TGCAGTGCTAGAAGACAGGAATCCTACGAGCAGTACTTC.